This TCR beta chain was sequenced in a study of identifying expanded T cells in peripheral blood. Study findings and constraints: Over approximately two and four weeks, about 15 and 19 clones changed, versus approximately 1.1 between replicates.

Worth noting for this clone: Antigen: not known.

Germline CDR1 and CDR2: LGHNA and YSLEER. Trimming shortened V by 0 bases and J by 11 bases, and 16 bases separated the two germline ends. This CDR3 comprises 14 residues. Here immunoSEQ multiplex PCR was the method, and the copy in TCRdb shows in-frame clones only, minus some. This sample has under 100,000 clones; about 85% occur once, and the top ten carry roughly 4.1%. The rearrangement joins TRBV4-3 to TRBJ1-1; D is uncertain. The source of this sequence is a person between 18 and 69 years old in good health. The specimen sequenced was blood. The CDR3 sequence: CASSQDLSSRAAFF. As DNA, the CDR3 is TGCGCCAGCAGCCAAGATCTGTCCTCGCGGGCGGCTTTCTTT.